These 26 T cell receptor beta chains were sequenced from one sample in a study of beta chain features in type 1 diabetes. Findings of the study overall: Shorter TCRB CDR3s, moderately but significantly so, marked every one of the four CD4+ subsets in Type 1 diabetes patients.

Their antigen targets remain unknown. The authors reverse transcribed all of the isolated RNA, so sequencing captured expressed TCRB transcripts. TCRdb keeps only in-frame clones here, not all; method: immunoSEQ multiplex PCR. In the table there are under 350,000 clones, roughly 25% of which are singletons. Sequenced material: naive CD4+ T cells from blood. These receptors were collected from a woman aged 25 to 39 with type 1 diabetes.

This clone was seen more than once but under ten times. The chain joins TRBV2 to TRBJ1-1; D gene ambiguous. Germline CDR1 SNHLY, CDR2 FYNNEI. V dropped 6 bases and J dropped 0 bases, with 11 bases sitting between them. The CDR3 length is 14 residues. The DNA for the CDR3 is TGTGCCAGCAGCCTTAATACAGTGAACACTGAAGCTTTCTTT. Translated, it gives CASSLNTVNTEAFF.

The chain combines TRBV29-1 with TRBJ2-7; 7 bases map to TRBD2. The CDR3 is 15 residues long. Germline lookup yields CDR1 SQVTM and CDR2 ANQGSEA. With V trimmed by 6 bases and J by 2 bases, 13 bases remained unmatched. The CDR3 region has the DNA TGCAGCGTGGTTCATGGGCTAGCGGATACCTACGAGCAGTACTTC. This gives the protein CSVVHGLADTYEQYF.

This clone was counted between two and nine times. The CDR3 loop reads CASSLRGARGGKLFF. The CDR3 DNA sequence: TGTGCCAGCAGCTTACGAGGAGCTCGGGGGGGAAAACTGTTTTTT. This chain links TRBV7-9 with TRBJ1-4; TRBD1 is a possible D gene (5 bases). Between the trimmed V and J ends, which lost 2 bases and 10 bases, there was a span of 17 bases. Germline loops: CDR1 SEHNR, CDR2 FQNEAQ (reference sequence). CDR3 length equals 15 residues.

The CDR3 DNA is TGTGCCATCAGTGACCAGCGGGAGGGCGCCCAGACCCAGTACTTC. It codes for CAISDQREGAQTQYF. The V call is TRBV10-3, the J call TRBJ2-5, with TRBD2 matching 10 bases. The germline CDR1 and CDR2 sequences are ENHRY and SYGVKD. The V segment lost 3 bases and the J segment 6 bases; nucleotides outside the gene matches: 7. This CDR3 has 15 amino acids.

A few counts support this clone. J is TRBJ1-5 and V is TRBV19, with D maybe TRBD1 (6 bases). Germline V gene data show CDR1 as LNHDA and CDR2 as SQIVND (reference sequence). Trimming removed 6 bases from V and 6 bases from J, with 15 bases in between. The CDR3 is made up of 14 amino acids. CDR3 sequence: CASRGARGSQPQHF. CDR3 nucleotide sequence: TGTGCCAGTAGGGGGGCCCGGGGAAGTCAGCCCCAGCATTTT.

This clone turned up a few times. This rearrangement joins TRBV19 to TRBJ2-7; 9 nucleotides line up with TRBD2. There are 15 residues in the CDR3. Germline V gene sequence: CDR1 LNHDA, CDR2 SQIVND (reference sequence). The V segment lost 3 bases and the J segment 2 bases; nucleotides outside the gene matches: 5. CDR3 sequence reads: CASSMGSGSTYEQYF. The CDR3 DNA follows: TGTGCCAGTAGTATGGGTAGCGGGAGCACCTACGAGCAGTACTTC. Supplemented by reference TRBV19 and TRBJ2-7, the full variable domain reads DGGITQSPKYLFRKEGQNVTLSCEQNLNHDAMYWYRQDPGQGLRLIYYSQIVNDFQKGDIAEGYSVSREKKESFPLTVTSAQKNPTAFYLCASSMGSGSTYEQYFGPGTRLTVT.

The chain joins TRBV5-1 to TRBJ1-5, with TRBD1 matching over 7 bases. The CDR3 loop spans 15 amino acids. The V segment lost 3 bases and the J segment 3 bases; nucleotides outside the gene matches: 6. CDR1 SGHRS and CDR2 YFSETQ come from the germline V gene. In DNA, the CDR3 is TGCGCCAGCAGCTCAACTGGACAGGACAATCAGCCCCAGCATTTT. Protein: CASSSTGQDNQPQHF.

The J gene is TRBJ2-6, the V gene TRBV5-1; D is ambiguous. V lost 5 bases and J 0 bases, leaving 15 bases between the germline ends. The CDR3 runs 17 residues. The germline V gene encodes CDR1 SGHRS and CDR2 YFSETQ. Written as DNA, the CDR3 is TGCGCCAGCAGGGAGACTCCGACGTACTCTGGGGCCAACGTCCTGACTTTC. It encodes CASRETPTYSGANVLTF.

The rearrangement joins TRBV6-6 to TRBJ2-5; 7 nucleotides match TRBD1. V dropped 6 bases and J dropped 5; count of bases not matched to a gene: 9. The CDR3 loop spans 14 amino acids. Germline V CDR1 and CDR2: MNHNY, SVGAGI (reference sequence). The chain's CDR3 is CASSQTGSRETQYF. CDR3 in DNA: TGTGCCAGCAGCCAGACAGGGTCGCGGGAGACCCAGTACTTC.

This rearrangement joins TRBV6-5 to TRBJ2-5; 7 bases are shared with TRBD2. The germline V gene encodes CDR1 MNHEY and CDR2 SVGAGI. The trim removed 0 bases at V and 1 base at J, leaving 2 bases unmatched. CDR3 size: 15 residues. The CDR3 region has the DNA TGTGCCAGCAGTTACTCGGGCGGGAGCCAAGAGACCCAGTACTTC. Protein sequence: CASSYSGGSQETQYF.

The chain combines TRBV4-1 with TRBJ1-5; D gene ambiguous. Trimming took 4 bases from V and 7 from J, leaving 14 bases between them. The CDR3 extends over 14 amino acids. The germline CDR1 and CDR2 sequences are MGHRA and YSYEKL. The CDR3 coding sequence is TGCGCCAGCAGCCGCAAAGATGGAGGACAGCCCCAGCATTTT. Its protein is CASSRKDGGQPQHF.

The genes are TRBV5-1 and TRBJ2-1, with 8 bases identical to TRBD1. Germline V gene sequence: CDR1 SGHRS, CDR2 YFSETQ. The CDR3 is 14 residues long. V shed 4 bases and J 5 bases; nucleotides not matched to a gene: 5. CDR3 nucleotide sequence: TGCGCCAGCAGCAGTCAGGGGGCGCACAATGAGCAGTTCTTC. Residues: CASSSQGAHNEQFF. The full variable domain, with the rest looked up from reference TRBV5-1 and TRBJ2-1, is KAGVTQTPRYLIKTRGQQVTLSCSPISGHRSVSWYQQTPGQGLQFLFEYFSETQRNKGNFPGRFSGRQFSNSRSEMNVSTLELGDSALYLCASSSQGAHNEQFFGPGTRLTVL.

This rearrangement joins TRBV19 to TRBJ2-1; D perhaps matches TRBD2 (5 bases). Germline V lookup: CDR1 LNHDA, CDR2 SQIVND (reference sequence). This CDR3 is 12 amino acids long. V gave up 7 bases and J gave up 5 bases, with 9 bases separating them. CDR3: CASNLGDNEQFF. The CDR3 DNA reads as TGTGCCAGTAATCTGGGAGACAATGAGCAGTTCTTC.

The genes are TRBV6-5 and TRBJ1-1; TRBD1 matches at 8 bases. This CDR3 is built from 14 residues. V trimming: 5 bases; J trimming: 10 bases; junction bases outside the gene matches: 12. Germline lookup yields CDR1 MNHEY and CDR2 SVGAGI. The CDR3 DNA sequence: TGTGCCAGCAGTCCGGACAGGGTTGATGTACGAGCTTTCTTT. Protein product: CASSPDRVDVRAFF.

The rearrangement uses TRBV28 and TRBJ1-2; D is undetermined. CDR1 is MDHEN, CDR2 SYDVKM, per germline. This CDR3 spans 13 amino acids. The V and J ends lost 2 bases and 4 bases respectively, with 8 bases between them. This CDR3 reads CASSLQAGYGYTF. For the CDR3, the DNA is TGTGCCAGCAGTTTACAGGCAGGCTATGGCTACACCTTC.

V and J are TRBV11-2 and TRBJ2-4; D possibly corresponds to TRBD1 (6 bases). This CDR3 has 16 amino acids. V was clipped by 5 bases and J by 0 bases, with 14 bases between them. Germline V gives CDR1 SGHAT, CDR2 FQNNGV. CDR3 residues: CASSRTVRVAKNIQYF. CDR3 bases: TGTGCCAGCAGCCGGACAGTTCGTGTAGCCAAAAACATTCAGTACTTC. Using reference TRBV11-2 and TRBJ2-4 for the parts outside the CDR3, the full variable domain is EAGVAQSPRYKIIEKRQSVAFWCNPISGHATLYWYQQILGQGPKLLIQFQNNGVVDDSQLPKDRFSAERLKGVDSTLKIQPAKLEDSAVYLCASSRTVRVAKNIQYFGAGTRLSVL.

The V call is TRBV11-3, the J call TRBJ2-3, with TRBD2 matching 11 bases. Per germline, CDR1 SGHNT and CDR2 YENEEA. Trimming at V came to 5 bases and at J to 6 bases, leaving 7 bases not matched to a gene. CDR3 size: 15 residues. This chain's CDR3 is CASSIAGGLHDTQYF. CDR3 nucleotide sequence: TGTGCCAGCAGCATAGCGGGAGGGCTTCACGATACGCAGTATTTT. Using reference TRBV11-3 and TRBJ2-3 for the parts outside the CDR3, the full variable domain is EAGVVQSPRYKIIEKKQPVAFWCNPISGHNTLYWYLQNLGQGPELLIRYENEEAVDDSQLPKDRFSAERLKGVDSTLKIQPAELGDSAVYLCASSIAGGLHDTQYFGPGTRLTVL.

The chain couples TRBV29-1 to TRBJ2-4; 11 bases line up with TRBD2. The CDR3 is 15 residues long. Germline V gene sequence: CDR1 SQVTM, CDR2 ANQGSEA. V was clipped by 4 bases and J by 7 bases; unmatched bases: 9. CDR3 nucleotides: TGCAGCGTTGGTGGGCGACTAGCGGGAATGAACATTCAGTACTTC. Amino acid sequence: CSVGGRLAGMNIQYF.

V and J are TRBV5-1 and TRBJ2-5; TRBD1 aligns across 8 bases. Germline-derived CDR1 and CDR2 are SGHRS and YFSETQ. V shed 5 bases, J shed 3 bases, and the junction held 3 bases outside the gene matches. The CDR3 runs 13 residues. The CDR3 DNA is TGCGCCAGCAGACGGGGACAGGAAGAGACCCAGTACTTC. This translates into CASRRGQEETQYF. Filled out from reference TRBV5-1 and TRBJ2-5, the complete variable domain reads KAGVTQTPRYLIKTRGQQVTLSCSPISGHRSVSWYQQTPGQGLQFLFEYFSETQRNKGNFPGRFSGRQFSNSRSEMNVSTLELGDSALYLCASRRGQEETQYFGPGTRLLVL.

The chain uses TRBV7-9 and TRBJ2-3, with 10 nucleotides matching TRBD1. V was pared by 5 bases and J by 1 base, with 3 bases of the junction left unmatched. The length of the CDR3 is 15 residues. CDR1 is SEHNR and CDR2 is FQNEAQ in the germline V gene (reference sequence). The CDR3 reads CASSPGTGGTDTQYF. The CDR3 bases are TGTGCCAGCAGCCCCGGGACAGGGGGCACAGATACGCAGTATTTT. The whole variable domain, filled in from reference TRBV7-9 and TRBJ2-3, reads DTGVSQNPRHKITKRGQNVTFRCDPISEHNRLYWYRQTLGQGPEFLTYFQNEAQLEKSRLLSDRFSAERPKGSFSTLEIQRTEQGDSAMYLCASSPGTGGTDTQYFGPGTRLTVL.

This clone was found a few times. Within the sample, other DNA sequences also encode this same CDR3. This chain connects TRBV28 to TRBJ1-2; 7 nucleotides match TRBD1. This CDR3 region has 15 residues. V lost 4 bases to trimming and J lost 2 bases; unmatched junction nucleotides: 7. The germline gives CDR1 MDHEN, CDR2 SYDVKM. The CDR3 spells CASSSPGQTNYGYTF. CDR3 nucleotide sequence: TGTGCCAGCAGTTCCCCGGGACAGACCAACTATGGCTACACCTTC.

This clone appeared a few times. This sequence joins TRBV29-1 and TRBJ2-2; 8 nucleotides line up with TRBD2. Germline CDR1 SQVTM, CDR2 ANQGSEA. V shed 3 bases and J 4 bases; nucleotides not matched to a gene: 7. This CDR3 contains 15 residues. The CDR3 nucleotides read TGCAGCGTTGATCGGGGGGGCGATGCCACCGGGGAGCTGTTTTTT. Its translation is CSVDRGGDATGELFF.

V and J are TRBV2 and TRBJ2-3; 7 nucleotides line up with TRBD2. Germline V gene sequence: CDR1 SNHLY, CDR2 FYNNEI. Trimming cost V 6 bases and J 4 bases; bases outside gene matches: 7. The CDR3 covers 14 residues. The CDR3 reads CASRVLASPDTQYF. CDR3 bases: TGTGCCAGCAGGGTACTAGCGTCACCAGATACGCAGTATTTT.

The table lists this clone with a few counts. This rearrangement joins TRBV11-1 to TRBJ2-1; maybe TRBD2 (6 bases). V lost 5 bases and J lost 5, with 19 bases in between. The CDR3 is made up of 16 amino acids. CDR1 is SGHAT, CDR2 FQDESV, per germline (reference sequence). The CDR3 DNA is TGTGCCAGCAGCCTACTAATAGCGGCACACGACAATGAGCAGTTCTTC. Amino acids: CASSLLIAAHDNEQFF.

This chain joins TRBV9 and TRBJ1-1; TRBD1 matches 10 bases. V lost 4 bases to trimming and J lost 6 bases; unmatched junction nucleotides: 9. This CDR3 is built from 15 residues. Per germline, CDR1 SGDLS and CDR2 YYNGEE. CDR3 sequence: CASSPWDRGLPEAFF. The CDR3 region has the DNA TGTGCCAGCAGCCCATGGGACAGGGGTCTTCCTGAAGCTTTCTTT.

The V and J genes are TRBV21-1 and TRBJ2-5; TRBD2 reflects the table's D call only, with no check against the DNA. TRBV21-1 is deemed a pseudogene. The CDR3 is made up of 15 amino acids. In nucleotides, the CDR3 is TGTGCCAGCAACGGAGGGCAGGAACACCAAGAGACCCAGTACTTC. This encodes CASNGGQEHQETQYF.